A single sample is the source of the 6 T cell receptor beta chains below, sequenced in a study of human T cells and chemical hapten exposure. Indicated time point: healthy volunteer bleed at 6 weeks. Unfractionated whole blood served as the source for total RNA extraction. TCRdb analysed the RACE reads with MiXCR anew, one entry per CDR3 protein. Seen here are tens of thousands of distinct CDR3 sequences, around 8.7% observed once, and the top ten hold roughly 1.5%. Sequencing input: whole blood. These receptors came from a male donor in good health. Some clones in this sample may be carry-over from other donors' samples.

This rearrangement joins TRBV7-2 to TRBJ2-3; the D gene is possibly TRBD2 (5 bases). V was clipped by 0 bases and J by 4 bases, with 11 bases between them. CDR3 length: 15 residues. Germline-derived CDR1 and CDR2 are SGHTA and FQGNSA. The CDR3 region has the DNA TGTGCCAGCAGCTTAGCGCGGGTCCGCGCAGATACGCAGTATTTT. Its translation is CASSLARVRADTQYF.

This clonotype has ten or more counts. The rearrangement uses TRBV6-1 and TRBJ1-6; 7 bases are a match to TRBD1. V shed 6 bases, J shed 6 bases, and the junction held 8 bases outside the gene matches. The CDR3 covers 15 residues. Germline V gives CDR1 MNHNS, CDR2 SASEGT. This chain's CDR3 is CASSADRVVNSPLHF. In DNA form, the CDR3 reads TGTGCCAGCAGCGCTGACAGGGTCGTTAATTCACCCCTCCACTTT.

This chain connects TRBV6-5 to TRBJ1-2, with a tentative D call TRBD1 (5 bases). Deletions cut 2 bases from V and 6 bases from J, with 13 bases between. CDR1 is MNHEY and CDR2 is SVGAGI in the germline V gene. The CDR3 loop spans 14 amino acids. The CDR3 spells CASSYTGGRDGYTF. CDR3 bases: TGTGCCAGCAGTTACACAGGAGGACGTGATGGCTACACCTTC.

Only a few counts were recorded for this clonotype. The CDR3 here is CASSGTSGDPETQYF. CDR3 nucleotide sequence: TGTGCCAGCAGCGGGACTAGCGGGGACCCAGAGACCCAGTACTTC. The chain employs TRBV6-2 or TRBV6-3 and TRBJ2-5; 13 positions match TRBD2. Germline assignment: CDR1 MNHEY and CDR2 SVGEGT. V trimming: 6 bases; J trimming: 4 bases; junction bases outside the gene matches: 5. CDR3 size: 15 residues.

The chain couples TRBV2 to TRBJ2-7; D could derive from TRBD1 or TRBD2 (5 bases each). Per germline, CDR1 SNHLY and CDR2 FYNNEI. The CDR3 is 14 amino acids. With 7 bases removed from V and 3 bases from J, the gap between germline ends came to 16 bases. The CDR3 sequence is CASIQGRDRYEQYF. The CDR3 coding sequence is TGTGCCAGCATTCAGGGCAGGGACCGCTACGAGCAGTACTTC.

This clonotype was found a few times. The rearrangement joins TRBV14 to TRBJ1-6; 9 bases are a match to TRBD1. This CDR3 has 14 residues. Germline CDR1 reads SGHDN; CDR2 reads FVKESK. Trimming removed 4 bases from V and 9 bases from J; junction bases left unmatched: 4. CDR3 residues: CASSLTGGISPLHF. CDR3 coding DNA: TGTGCCAGCAGCCTGACAGGGGGAATTTCACCCCTCCACTTT.